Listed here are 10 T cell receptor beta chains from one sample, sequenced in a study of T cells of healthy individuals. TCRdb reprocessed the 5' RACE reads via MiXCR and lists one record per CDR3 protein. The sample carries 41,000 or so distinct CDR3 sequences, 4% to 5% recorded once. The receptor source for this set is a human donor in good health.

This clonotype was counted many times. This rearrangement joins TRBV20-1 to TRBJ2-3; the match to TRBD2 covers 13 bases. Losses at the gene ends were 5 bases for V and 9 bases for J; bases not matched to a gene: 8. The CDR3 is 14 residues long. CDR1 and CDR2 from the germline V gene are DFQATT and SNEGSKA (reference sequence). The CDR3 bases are TGCAGTGCTTGGACTAGCGGGAGAGGAGGGACGCAGTATTTT. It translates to CSAWTSGRGGTQYF.

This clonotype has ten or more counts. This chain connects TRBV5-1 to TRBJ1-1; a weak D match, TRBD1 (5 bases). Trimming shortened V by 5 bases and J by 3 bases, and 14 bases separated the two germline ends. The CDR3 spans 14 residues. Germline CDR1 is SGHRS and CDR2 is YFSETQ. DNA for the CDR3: TGCGCCAGCAGTCTCCAGGGTGGGGACACTGAAGCTTTCTTT. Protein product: CASSLQGGDTEAFF. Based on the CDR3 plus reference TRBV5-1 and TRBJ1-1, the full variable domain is KAGVTQTPRYLIKTRGQQVTLSCSPISGHRSVSWYQQTPGQGLQFLFEYFSETQRNKGNFPGRFSGRQFSNSRSEMNVSTLELGDSALYLCASSLQGGDTEAFFGQGTRLTVV.

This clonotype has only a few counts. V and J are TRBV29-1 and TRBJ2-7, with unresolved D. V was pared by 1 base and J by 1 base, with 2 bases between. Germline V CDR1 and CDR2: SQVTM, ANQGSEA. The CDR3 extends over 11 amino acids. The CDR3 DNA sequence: TGCAGCGTTGAAGTTTCCTACGAGCAGTACTTC. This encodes CSVEVSYEQYF.

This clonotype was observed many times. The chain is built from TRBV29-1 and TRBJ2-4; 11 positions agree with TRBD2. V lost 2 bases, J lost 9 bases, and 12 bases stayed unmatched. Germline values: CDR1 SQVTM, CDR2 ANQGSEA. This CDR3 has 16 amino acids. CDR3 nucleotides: TGCAGCGTTGAACCAACGACTAGCGGGAAGAGGGCCATTCAGTACTTC. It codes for CSVEPTTSGKRAIQYF.

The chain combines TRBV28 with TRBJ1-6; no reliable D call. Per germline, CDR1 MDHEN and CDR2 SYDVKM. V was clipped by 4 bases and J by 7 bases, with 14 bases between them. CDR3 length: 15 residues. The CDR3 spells CASSSGPGWNSPLHF. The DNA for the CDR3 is TGTGCCAGCAGTTCCGGACCGGGCTGGAATTCACCCCTCCACTTT.

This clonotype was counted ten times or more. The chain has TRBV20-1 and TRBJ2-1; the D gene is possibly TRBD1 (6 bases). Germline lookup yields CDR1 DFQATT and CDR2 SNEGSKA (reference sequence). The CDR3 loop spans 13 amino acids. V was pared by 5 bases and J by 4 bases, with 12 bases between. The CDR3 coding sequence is TGCAGTGCTTCCGACAGGACATACAATGAGCAGTTCTTC. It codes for CSASDRTYNEQFF.

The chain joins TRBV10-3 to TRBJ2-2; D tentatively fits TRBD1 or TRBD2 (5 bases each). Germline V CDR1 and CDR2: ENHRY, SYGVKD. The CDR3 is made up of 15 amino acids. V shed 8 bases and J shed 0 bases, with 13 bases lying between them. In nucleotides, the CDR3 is TGTGCCATCCAACCCGGGACGGCGAACACCGGGGAGCTGTTTTTT. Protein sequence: CAIQPGTANTGELFF.

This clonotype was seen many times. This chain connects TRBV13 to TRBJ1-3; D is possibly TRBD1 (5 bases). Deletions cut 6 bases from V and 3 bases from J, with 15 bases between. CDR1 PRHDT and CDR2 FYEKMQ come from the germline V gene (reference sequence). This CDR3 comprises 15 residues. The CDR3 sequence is CASSPPGTGGNTIYF. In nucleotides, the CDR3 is TGTGCCAGCAGTCCCCCCGGGACGGGTGGAAACACCATATATTTT.

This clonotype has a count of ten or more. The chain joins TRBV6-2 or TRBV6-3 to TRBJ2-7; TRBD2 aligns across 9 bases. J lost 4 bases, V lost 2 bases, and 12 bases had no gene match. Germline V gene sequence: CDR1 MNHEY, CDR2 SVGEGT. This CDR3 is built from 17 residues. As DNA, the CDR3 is TGTGCCAGCAGTTACGGGACTAGCCGATCCTCGTTGTACGAGCAGTACTTC. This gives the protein CASSYGTSRSSLYEQYF.

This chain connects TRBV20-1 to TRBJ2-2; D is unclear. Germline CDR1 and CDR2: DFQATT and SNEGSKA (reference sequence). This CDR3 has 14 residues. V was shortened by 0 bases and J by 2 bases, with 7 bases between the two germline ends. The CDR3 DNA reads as TGCAGTGCTAGAGACGGCAGTAACACCGGGGAGCTGTTTTTT. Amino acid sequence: CSARDGSNTGELFF.